Listed below are T cell receptor beta chains from one sample, sequenced in a study of shared T cell receptors in the human thymus. TCRdb keeps only in-frame clones here, not all; method: immunoSEQ multiplex PCR. The table has 700,000 or so clones, around 85% seen once. These data also formed part of another study, on human thymus T cells.

The sequenced sample consisted of thymocytes. The origin of the receptors is a girl in the first two years of life with a congenital heart defect. The CDR3 runs from the conserved cysteine through the conserved F or W. The D gene is left open where the match is weak.

v_gene: TRBV27; d_gene: TRBD1; j_gene: TRBJ1-3; CDR3nt: TGTGCCAGCAGTTCCGACAGGGGAGGAAACACCATATATTTT; CDR3aa: CASSSDRGGNTIYF
v_gene: TRBV9; d_gene: .; j_gene: TRBJ2-7; CDR3nt: TGTGCCAGCAGCGTAGAGGACGGAGGACAGACCTACGAGCAGTACTTC; CDR3aa: CASSVEDGGQTYEQYF
v_gene: TRBV2; d_gene: TRBD1; j_gene: TRBJ2-7; CDR3nt: TGTGCCATCCCCCTCAGGGGGACCTACGAGCAGTACTTC; CDR3aa: CAIPLRGTYEQYF
v_gene: TRBV20-1; d_gene: .; j_gene: TRBJ2-5; CDR3nt: TGCAGTGCTGGGGGGAAAGAGACCCAGTACTTC; CDR3aa: CSAGGKETQYF
v_gene: TRBV27; d_gene: .; j_gene: TRBJ1-5; CDR3nt: TGTGCCAGCAGACCGGGGTTCCCGGATCAGCCCCAGCATTTT; CDR3aa: CASRPGFPDQPQHF
v_gene: TRBV27; d_gene: .; j_gene: TRBJ1-2; CDR3nt: TGTGCCAGCAGAACAAGCGGGAGTTGCATAACACTTGATGGCTACACCTTC; CDR3aa: CASRTSGSCITLDGYTF
v_gene: TRBV27; d_gene: TRBD1; j_gene: TRBJ1-3; CDR3nt: TGTGCCAGCAGTCCATCGACAGGGGAAACCGGAAACACCATATATTTT; CDR3aa: CASSPSTGETGNTIYF
v_gene: TRBV5-6; d_gene: .; j_gene: TRBJ2-5; CDR3nt: TGTGCCAGCAGCCCGAGACATGAGGAGACCCAGTACTTC; CDR3aa: CASSPRHEETQYF
v_gene: TRBV6-1; d_gene: .; j_gene: TRBJ2-1; CDR3nt: TGTGCCACCAAAGACAGCCGTGGGGAGCAGTTCTTC; CDR3aa: CATKDSRGEQFF
v_gene: TRBV18; d_gene: .; j_gene: TRBJ1-5; CDR3nt: TGTGCCAGCTCACCGCGTAGGGGGGGAAATAACAATCAGCCCCAGCATTTT; CDR3aa: CASSPRRGGNNNQPQHF
v_gene: TRBV6-5; d_gene: TRBD1; j_gene: TRBJ1-6; CDR3nt: TGTGCCAGCTGGGGACAGGCTTCACCCCTCCACTTT; CDR3aa: CASWGQASPLHF
v_gene: TRBV28; d_gene: TRBD1; j_gene: TRBJ1-4; CDR3nt: TGTGCCAGCAGTTTAAAAGAAGAGGGACAGGGCGGTGAAAAACTGTTTTTT; CDR3aa: CASSLKEEGQGGEKLFF
v_gene: TRBV6-5; d_gene: .; j_gene: TRBJ1-3; CDR3nt: TGTGCCAGCAGTTACTCTGAGGGCTACTCTGGAAACACCATATATTTT; CDR3aa: CASSYSEGYSGNTIYF
v_gene: TRBV2; d_gene: TRBD2; j_gene: TRBJ2-3; CDR3nt: TGTGCCAGCAACGGACTAGCGGGGACCACAGATACGCAGTATTTT; CDR3aa: CASNGLAGTTDTQYF
v_gene: TRBV4-1; d_gene: .; j_gene: TRBJ2-5; CDR3nt: TGCGCCAGCAGCCAAGCCCTAAAAGGGACAAAACAAGAGACCCAGTACTTC; CDR3aa: CASSQALKGTKQETQYF
v_gene: TRBV4-1; d_gene: TRBD1; j_gene: TRBJ2-2; CDR3nt: TGCGCCAGCAGCCAAAGGGGGACAGGGAGAGGTACCGGGGAGCTGTTTTTT; CDR3aa: CASSQRGTGRGTGELFF